The rows below give T cell receptor beta chains drawn from one sample of a study of high-grade serous ovarian cancer treatment subgroups. Using immunoSEQ multiplex PCR, the repertoire was profiled, and TCRdb retains in-frame clones only, with some absent. The data hold 3,000 to 3,500 clones, with over 70% observed a single time. Sequencing was done on a sample of tumor tissue. These receptors were taken from a human donor with high-grade serous ovarian cancer. Each CDR3 is given with its conserved first and last residue. The D gene is left open where the match is weak. A row's size may be missing; if present it is once, few, many or a size class.

J,size,D,V,DNA,CDR3
TRBJ2-3,.,.,TRBV19,TGTGCCAGTAGAAGGGTGGGACCAAGCACAGATACGCAGTATTTT,CASRRVGPSTDTQYF
TRBJ1-2,.,.,TRBV19,TGTGCCAGTAGTATGTCGGGGTATGGCTACACCTTC,CASSMSGYGYTF
TRBJ2-3,.,.,TRBV5-1,TGCGCCAGCAACCTTTGGGACGGAAGAATAGATACGCAGTATTTT,CASNLWDGRIDTQYF
TRBJ2-7,few,.,TRBV5-4,TGTGCCAGCAGCTTTCCAGGCAGCTCCTACGAGCAGTACTTC,CASSFPGSSYEQYF
TRBJ1-2,.,.,TRBV19,TGTGCCAGTAGTATGACACCGTATGGCTACACCTTC,CASSMTPYGYTF
TRBJ2-3,.,.,TRBV13,TGTGCCAGCAGCTCGCGGGAAATTGGTACGGGTACGCAGTATTTT,CASSSREIGTGTQYF
TRBJ2-5,few,.,TRBV19,TGTGCCAGCCGAGACCGGAAAAGGGGGGGGGAGACCCAGTACTTC,CASRDRKRGGETQYF
TRBJ2-7,.,.,TRBV7-2,TGTGCCAGCAGCGAGCAGGTCAACTCCTACGAGCAGTACTTC,CASSEQVNSYEQYF
TRBJ2-1,.,TRBD2,TRBV7-8,TGTGCCAGCAGCTTACTTGGGACTAGCGTTGGCAATGAGCAGTTCTTC,CASSLLGTSVGNEQFF
TRBJ1-1,.,TRBD1,TRBV4-3,TGCGCCAGCAGCCAATGGGGACAGGGGGCGATTGGAACTGAAGCTTTCTTT,CASSQWGQGAIGTEAFF
TRBJ1-5,medium-sized,TRBD1,TRBV4-1,TGCGCCAGCAGCCAAGCAGGGACAGGGATTTACCAGCCCCAGCATTTT,CASSQAGTGIYQPQHF
TRBJ2-1,few,TRBD1,TRBV4-2,TGTGCCAGCAGCCTACAGGGGGGATCCTACAATGAGCAGTTCTTC,CASSLQGGSYNEQFF
TRBJ1-1,.,.,TRBV7-9,TGTGCCAGCAGCTTGGCCGGGACCGAGGCTTTCTTT,CASSLAGTEAFF
TRBJ1-3,medium-sized,.,TRBV4-2,TGTGCCAGCAGCCAAGTATCCGGGGGTGGAAACACCATATATTTT,CASSQVSGGGNTIYF
TRBJ2-7,few,TRBD1,TRBV5-1,TGCGCCAGCAGCTTGGGACAGGGGGTCGAGCAGTACTTC,CASSLGQGVEQYF
TRBJ2-7,.,.,TRBV2,TGTGCCAGCAGTGCTACTCGCTACGAGCAGTACTTC,CASSATRYEQYF
TRBJ1-1,.,.,TRBV9,TGTGCCAGCAGCGTAGCGGACTGGGGGACTGAAGCTTTCTTT,CASSVADWGTEAFF
TRBJ1-3,.,.,TRBV13,TGTGCCAGCAGCCGGATCTCTGGAAACACCATATATTTT,CASSRISGNTIYF
TRBJ2-3,.,.,TRBV9,TGTGCCAGCAGCGTAGGGGCCGGGTTGTCGACAGATACGCAGTATTTT,CASSVGAGLSTDTQYF
TRBJ2-1,.,.,TRBV5-6,TGTGCCAGCTCAGGGAGGGGGCGTGGATACAATGAGCAGTTCTTC,CASSGRGRGYNEQFF
TRBJ2-3,.,TRBD2,TRBV2,TGTGCCAGCAGTTTAGATGGGACTAGCGCATCAGATACGCAGTATTTT,CASSLDGTSASDTQYF
TRBJ1-2,few,.,TRBV2,TGTGCCAGCAGGATTACAGAGTTCCACTATGGCTGCACCTTC,CASRITEFHYGCTF
TRBJ1-5,.,TRBD1,TRBV4-3,TGCGCCAGCAGCCAAGACCTCGAGGGGGCTAGCAATCAGCCCCAGCATTTT,CASSQDLEGASNQPQHF
TRBJ2-7,.,.,TRBV11-2,TGTGCCAGCAGCTTTGGAGGGTTGGGTTACGAGCAGTACTTC,CASSFGGLGYEQYF
TRBJ2-7,once,TRBD2,TRBV4-2,TGTGCCAGCAGCCTGCTAGGCGGGGGGGAGCAGTACTTC,CASSLLGGGEQYF
TRBJ2-7,.,.,TRBV5-3,TGTGCCAGCAGCTCATCCTACGAGCAGTACTTC,CASSSSYEQYF
TRBJ2-2,.,.,TRBV19,TGTGCCAGTAGTCCTTCGCCCAAGCTTACCGGGGAGCTGTTTTTT,CASSPSPKLTGELFF
TRBJ2-3,.,.,TRBV10-3,TGTGCCATCAGGGACTCCACAGATACGCAGTATTTT,CAIRDSTDTQYF
TRBJ1-1,.,.,TRBV28,TGTGCCAGCAGTTCAACGACAGCGTTAATGACTGAAGCTTTCTTT,CASSSTTALMTEAFF
TRBJ1-5,.,.,TRBV6-5,TGTGCCAGCAGTTACTTCGAAGGGCCCCAGCATTTT,CASSYFEGPQHF
TRBJ2-1,few,.,TRBV5-6,TGTGCCAGCAGCTTTAAATACAATGAGCAGTTCTTC,CASSFKYNEQFF